This T cell receptor beta chain was captured by sequencing in a study of cytomegalovirus exposure and HLA in healthy donors. On the study more broadly: Prior work identified 95 million to 120 million unique TCR beta sequences in approximately 180 million T cells. Study-wide findings and caveats: Data from an earlier analysis indicated that most TCR beta V segments were productive either about 87% or about 30% of the time. Later analysis demonstrated an association between a missense DCLRE1C variant and TCR beta V- and J-gene trimming.

The study ran its PCR with 60 Vbeta and 13 Jbeta primers. Using immunoSEQ multiplex PCR, the repertoire was profiled, and TCRdb retains in-frame clones only, with some absent. Here the sample spans about 72,000 clones, about four fifths being singletons. Donors were nominally healthy when sampled, though unrecorded immune exposures were likely. The germline V gene has CDR1 PRHDT and CDR2 FYEKMQ (reference sequence). V lost 3 bases and J lost 0, with 9 bases in between. The CDR3 spans 14 residues. As concerns this clone: The antigen is unknown.

The chain employs TRBV13 and TRBJ2-7; D unresolved. Sequencing was performed on PBMCs. The receptor comes from a man aged 40-49 years in good health and CMV-seronegative. This CDR3 is CASSFQSSSYEQYF. CDR3 coding DNA: TGTGCCAGCAGCTTCCAGTCTAGCTCCTACGAGCAGTACTTC. The variable domain in full, with the rest retrieved from reference TRBV13 and TRBJ2-7, is AAGVIQSPRHLIKEKRETATLKCYPIPRHDTVYWYQQGPGQDPQFLISFYEKMQSDKGSIPDRFSAQQFSDYHSELNMSSLELGDSALYFCASSFQSSSYEQYFGPGTRLTVT.